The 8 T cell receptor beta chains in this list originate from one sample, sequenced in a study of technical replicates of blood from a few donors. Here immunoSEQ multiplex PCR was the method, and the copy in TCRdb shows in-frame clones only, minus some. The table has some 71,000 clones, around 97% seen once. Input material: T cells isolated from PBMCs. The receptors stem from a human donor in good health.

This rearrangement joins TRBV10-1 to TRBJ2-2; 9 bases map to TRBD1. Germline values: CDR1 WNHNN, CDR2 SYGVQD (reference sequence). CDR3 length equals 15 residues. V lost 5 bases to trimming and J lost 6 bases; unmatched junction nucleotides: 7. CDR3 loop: CASSIGTGPAGELFF. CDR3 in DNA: TGCGCCAGCAGTATCGGGACAGGGCCGGCCGGGGAGCTGTTTTTT.

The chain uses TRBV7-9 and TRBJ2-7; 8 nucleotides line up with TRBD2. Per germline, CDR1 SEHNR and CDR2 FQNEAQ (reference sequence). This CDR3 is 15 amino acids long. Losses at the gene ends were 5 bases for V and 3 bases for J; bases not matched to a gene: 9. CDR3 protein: CASSPRGGGFYEQYF. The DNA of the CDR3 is TGTGCCAGCAGCCCAAGGGGCGGGGGGTTCTACGAGCAGTACTTC.

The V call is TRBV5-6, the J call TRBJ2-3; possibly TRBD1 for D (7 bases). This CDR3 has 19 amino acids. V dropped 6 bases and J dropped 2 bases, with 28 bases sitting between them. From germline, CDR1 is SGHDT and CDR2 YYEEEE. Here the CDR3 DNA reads TGTGCCAGCACCAACATTTACCTCGGACAGGCGGGAAACACAGATACGCAGTATTTT. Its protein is CASTNIYLGQAGNTDTQYF.

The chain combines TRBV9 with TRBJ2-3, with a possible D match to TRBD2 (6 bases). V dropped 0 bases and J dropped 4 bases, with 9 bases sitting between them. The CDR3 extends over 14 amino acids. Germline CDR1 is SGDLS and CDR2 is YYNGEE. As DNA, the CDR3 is TGTGCCAGCAGCGTAGTGACTAGGTCAGATACGCAGTATTTT. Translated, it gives CASSVVTRSDTQYF. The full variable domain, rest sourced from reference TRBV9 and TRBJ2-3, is DSGVTQTPKHLITATGQRVTLRCSPRSGDLSVYWYQQSLDQGLQFLIQYYNGEERAKGNILERFSAQQFPDLHSELNLSSLELGDSALYFCASSVVTRSDTQYFGPGTRLTVL.

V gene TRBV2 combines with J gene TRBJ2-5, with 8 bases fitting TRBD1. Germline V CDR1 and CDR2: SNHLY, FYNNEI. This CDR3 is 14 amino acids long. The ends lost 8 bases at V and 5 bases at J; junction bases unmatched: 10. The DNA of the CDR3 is TGTGCCAGCTTCGACAGGGGACAGGAGGAGACCCAGTACTTC. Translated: CASFDRGQEETQYF.

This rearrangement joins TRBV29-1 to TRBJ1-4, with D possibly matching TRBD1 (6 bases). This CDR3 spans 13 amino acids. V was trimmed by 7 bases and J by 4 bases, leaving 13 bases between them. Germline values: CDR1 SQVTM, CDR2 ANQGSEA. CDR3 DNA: TGCAGCGCACGGACAGAGATTAATGAAAAACTGTTTTTT. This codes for CSARTEINEKLFF.

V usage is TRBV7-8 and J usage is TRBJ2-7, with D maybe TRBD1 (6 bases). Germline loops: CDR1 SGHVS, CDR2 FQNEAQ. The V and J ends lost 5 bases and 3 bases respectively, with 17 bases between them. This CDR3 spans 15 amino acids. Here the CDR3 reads CASSPRTEGFYEQYF. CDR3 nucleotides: TGTGCCAGCAGCCCCAGGACAGAAGGGTTCTACGAGCAGTACTTC.

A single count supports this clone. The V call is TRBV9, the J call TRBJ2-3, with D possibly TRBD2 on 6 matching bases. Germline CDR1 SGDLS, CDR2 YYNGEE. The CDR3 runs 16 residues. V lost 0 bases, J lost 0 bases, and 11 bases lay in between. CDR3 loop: CASSVGRGMSTDTQYF. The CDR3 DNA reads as TGTGCCAGCAGCGTAGGGAGGGGAATGAGCACAGATACGCAGTATTTT.